This is a list of T cell receptor beta chains from one sample in a study of T cells in Graves' hyperthyroidism and ophthalmopathy. TCRdb called the multiplex PCR reads again in MiXCR, with one record for every CDR3 protein. The sample records more than 300,000 distinct CDR3 sequences, about a sixth being singletons. The specimen sequenced was blood. The receptors come from a woman in her 30s with Graves' hyperthyroidism that later progressed to Graves' ophthalmopathy. The CDR3 runs from the conserved cysteine through the conserved F or W. The order of the fields is CDR3 protein, CDR3 DNA, J gene, D gene, V gene, clone size. The D gene is left open where the match is weak. Not all rows give a size; the values are once, few, many and, for expanded clones, a class.

cdr3_aa: CASSYSSVRTNSYEQYF
cdr3_nt: TGTGCCAGCAGTTACTCTTCCGTGCGGACCAACTCCTACGAGCAGTACTTC
j_call: TRBJ2-7
d_call: -
v_call: TRBV6-6
clone_size: -

cdr3_aa: CSVVTVSYNEQFF
cdr3_nt: TGCAGCGTTGTAACCGTATCCTACAATGAGCAGTTCTTC
j_call: TRBJ2-1
d_call: -
v_call: TRBV29-1
clone_size: many

cdr3_aa: CATSGFKPSEQYF
cdr3_nt: TGTGCCACTAGCGGCTTCAAGCCCTCCGAGCAGTACTTC
j_call: TRBJ2-7
d_call: TRBD2
v_call: TRBV19
clone_size: many

cdr3_aa: CASSPQTGGNNSPLHF
cdr3_nt: TGCGCCAGCAGCCCCCAGACAGGAGGCAATAATTCACCCCTCCACTTT
j_call: TRBJ1-6
d_call: -
v_call: TRBV5-1
clone_size: -

cdr3_aa: CASSFGGTTEAFF
cdr3_nt: TGTGCCAGCAGTTTCGGCGGGACCACTGAAGCTTTCTTT
j_call: TRBJ1-1
d_call: -
v_call: TRBV12-3/TRBV12-4
clone_size: few

cdr3_aa: CASSWKVYEQYF
cdr3_nt: TGTGCCAGCAGTTGGAAAGTCTACGAGCAGTACTTC
j_call: TRBJ2-7
d_call: -
v_call: TRBV12-3/TRBV12-4
clone_size: many

cdr3_aa: CASSPPIWPGELFF
cdr3_nt: TGTGCCAGCTCACCACCGATATGGCCCGGGGAGCTGTTTTTT
j_call: TRBJ2-2
d_call: -
v_call: TRBV18
clone_size: many

cdr3_aa: CASRDRGREIQETQYF
cdr3_nt: TGTGCCAGCCGTGACAGGGGGAGGGAGATACAAGAGACCCAGTACTTC
j_call: TRBJ2-5
d_call: TRBD1
v_call: TRBV11-2
clone_size: -

cdr3_aa: CSASKAGPSYEQYF
cdr3_nt: TGCAGTGCCAGTAAGGCGGGTCCCTCCTACGAGCAGTACTTC
j_call: TRBJ2-7
d_call: -
v_call: TRBV20-1
clone_size: -

cdr3_aa: CASSTLGSANEKLFF
cdr3_nt: TGTGCCAGCAGTACCTTAGGGTCAGCGAATGAAAAACTGTTTTTT
j_call: TRBJ1-4
d_call: -
v_call: TRBV27
clone_size: -

cdr3_aa: CASSPPAVPSTDTQYF
cdr3_nt: TGTGCCAGCAGTCCTCCGGCAGTACCTAGCACAGATACGCAGTATTTT
j_call: TRBJ2-3
d_call: -
v_call: TRBV28
clone_size: many

cdr3_aa: CASSLLRAGSTNTGELFF
cdr3_nt: TGTGCCAGCAGTTTATTAAGAGCGGGTAGCACGAACACCGGGGAGCTGTTTTTT
j_call: TRBJ2-2
d_call: -
v_call: TRBV28
clone_size: many

cdr3_aa: CASSPWTGTLSRYGYTF
cdr3_nt: TGTGCCAGCAGTCCTTGGACAGGGACCCTTTCGCGATATGGCTACACCTTC
j_call: TRBJ1-2
d_call: TRBD1
v_call: TRBV6-5
clone_size: many

cdr3_aa: CASSLMGQSTGELFF
cdr3_nt: TGCGCCAGCAGCTTGATGGGACAGAGCACCGGGGAGCTGTTTTTT
j_call: TRBJ2-2
d_call: TRBD1
v_call: TRBV5-1
clone_size: -

cdr3_aa: CAWSVGPSGTQYF
cdr3_nt: TGTGCCTGGAGTGTAGGTCCTAGCGGGACCCAGTACTTC
j_call: TRBJ2-5
d_call: TRBD2
v_call: TRBV30
clone_size: many

cdr3_aa: CASSEYNFKLGPYSNQPQHF
cdr3_nt: TGTGCCAGCAGTGAATATAATTTTAAGTTGGGGCCTTATAGCAATCAGCCCCAGCATTTT
j_call: TRBJ1-5
d_call: -
v_call: TRBV25-1
clone_size: many

cdr3_aa: CASSTVGRSTDTQYF
cdr3_nt: TGTGCCAGCAGCACAGTAGGAAGGAGCACAGATACGCAGTATTTT
j_call: TRBJ2-3
d_call: -
v_call: TRBV28
clone_size: many

cdr3_aa: CASRADPSGNTIYF
cdr3_nt: TGTGCCAGCAGAGCAGATCCCTCTGGAAACACCATATATTTT
j_call: TRBJ1-3
d_call: -
v_call: TRBV2
clone_size: many

cdr3_aa: CASSSGPSAGGTRSYEQYF
cdr3_nt: TGTGCCAGCAGCTCCGGACCTTCAGCGGGCGGGACAAGGTCCTACGAGCAGTACTTC
j_call: TRBJ2-7
d_call: -
v_call: TRBV5-5
clone_size: many

cdr3_aa: CASSFLGLNQPQHF
cdr3_nt: TGTGCCAGCAGTTTCCTAGGACTCAATCAGCCCCAGCATTTT
j_call: TRBJ1-5
d_call: -
v_call: TRBV12-3/TRBV12-4
clone_size: many

cdr3_aa: CATSRDLSGANNSPLHF
cdr3_nt: TGTGCCACCAGCAGAGATCTGTCAGGGGCAAATAATTCACCCCTCCACTTT
j_call: TRBJ1-6
d_call: -
v_call: TRBV15
clone_size: -

cdr3_aa: CASNTDTYNEQFF
cdr3_nt: TGTGCCAGCAACACGGACACATACAATGAGCAGTTCTTC
j_call: TRBJ2-1
d_call: -
v_call: TRBV7-9
clone_size: -

cdr3_aa: CSARGGLAVHYNEQFF
cdr3_nt: TGCAGTGCTAGAGGGGGACTAGCGGTACACTACAATGAGCAGTTCTTC
j_call: TRBJ2-1
d_call: TRBD2
v_call: TRBV20-1
clone_size: -

cdr3_aa: CASSPPGQGFSPLHF
cdr3_nt: TGTGCCAGCAGTCCCCCGGGGCAGGGGTTTTCACCCCTCCACTTT
j_call: TRBJ1-6
d_call: -
v_call: TRBV27
clone_size: many

cdr3_aa: CASSFDRGNQPQHF
cdr3_nt: TGTGCCAGCAGTTTCGACAGAGGAAATCAGCCCCAGCATTTT
j_call: TRBJ1-5
d_call: -
v_call: TRBV2
clone_size: many

cdr3_aa: CSAQLRGGVDNEQFF
cdr3_nt: TGCAGTGCGCAACTCAGGGGCGGGGTCGACAATGAGCAGTTCTTC
j_call: TRBJ2-1
d_call: -
v_call: TRBV20-1
clone_size: -

cdr3_aa: CASSQGPGGLQGAKNIQYF
cdr3_nt: TGTGCCAGCAGCCAAGGGCCAGGAGGGCTTCAAGGGGCCAAAAACATTCAGTACTTC
j_call: TRBJ2-4
d_call: -
v_call: TRBV3-1
clone_size: many

cdr3_aa: CASSLQDARELFF
cdr3_nt: TGCGCCAGCAGCTTGCAGGACGCCCGGGAGCTGTTTTTT
j_call: TRBJ2-2
d_call: -
v_call: TRBV5-1
clone_size: few

cdr3_aa: CASSPYSGQIYNEQFF
cdr3_nt: TGTGCCAGCAGTCCCTACAGCGGCCAAATTTACAATGAGCAGTTCTTC
j_call: TRBJ2-1
d_call: -
v_call: TRBV27
clone_size: many

cdr3_aa: CASGPSPGEKLFF
cdr3_nt: TGTGCCAGTGGGCCTTCACCGGGGGAAAAACTGTTTTTT
j_call: TRBJ1-4
d_call: -
v_call: TRBV19
clone_size: many

cdr3_aa: CASSPGTAYSGANVLTF
cdr3_nt: TGTGCCAGCAGCCCTGGGACAGCTTACTCTGGGGCCAACGTCCTGACTTTC
j_call: TRBJ2-6
d_call: TRBD1
v_call: TRBV5-4
clone_size: few

cdr3_aa: CASRRGAGDTEAFF
cdr3_nt: TGCGCCAGCAGGAGAGGGGCAGGGGACACTGAAGCTTTCTTT
j_call: TRBJ1-1
d_call: -
v_call: TRBV10-2
clone_size: many

cdr3_aa: CSVVRLYEQYF
cdr3_nt: TGCAGCGTGGTTAGGCTTTACGAGCAGTACTTC
j_call: TRBJ2-7
d_call: -
v_call: TRBV29-1
clone_size: many

cdr3_aa: CASSLAGTSVGAGNEQFF
cdr3_nt: TGTGCCAGCAGCTTAGCCGGGACTAGCGTCGGGGCCGGGAATGAGCAGTTCTTC
j_call: TRBJ2-1
d_call: TRBD2
v_call: TRBV11-3
clone_size: -

cdr3_aa: CASSLARIRYSTDTQYF
cdr3_nt: TGTGCCAGCAGCTTAGCCCGGATAAGGTATAGCACAGATACGCAGTATTTT
j_call: TRBJ2-3
d_call: -
v_call: TRBV11-1
clone_size: -

cdr3_aa: CASSHHQGVLRGNTIYF
cdr3_nt: TGTGCCAGCAGCCACCATCAGGGAGTTCTAAGAGGAAACACCATATATTTT
j_call: TRBJ1-3
d_call: -
v_call: TRBV14
clone_size: many

cdr3_aa: CASSVAIGRQETQYF
cdr3_nt: TGTGCCAGCAGCGTAGCTATAGGGAGGCAAGAGACCCAGTACTTC
j_call: TRBJ2-5
d_call: -
v_call: TRBV9
clone_size: many

cdr3_aa: CASSLGQNQPQHF
cdr3_nt: TGTGCCAGCAGCCTTGGACAGAATCAGCCCCAGCATTTT
j_call: TRBJ1-5
d_call: -
v_call: TRBV11-2
clone_size: many

cdr3_aa: CASSPSGSTEAFF
cdr3_nt: TGTGCCAGCAGCCCTTCCGGGAGTACTGAAGCTTTCTTT
j_call: TRBJ1-1
d_call: -
v_call: TRBV9
clone_size: many

cdr3_aa: CASSLRWGRGALAKNIQYF
cdr3_nt: TGTGCCAGCAGCTTGAGATGGGGAAGAGGGGCTCTAGCCAAAAACATTCAGTACTTC
j_call: TRBJ2-4
d_call: -
v_call: TRBV11-2
clone_size: many

cdr3_aa: CASSLKPGGLTEAFF
cdr3_nt: TGTGCCAGCAGCCTGAAACCAGGGGGCCTGACTGAAGCTTTCTTT
j_call: TRBJ1-1
d_call: TRBD1
v_call: TRBV28
clone_size: many

cdr3_aa: CSASSPSEAFF
cdr3_nt: TGCAGTGCTAGTTCGCCGAGTGAAGCTTTCTTT
j_call: TRBJ1-1
d_call: -
v_call: TRBV20-1
clone_size: many

cdr3_aa: CASSRGTSRYYEQYF
cdr3_nt: TGTGCCAGCAGCCGCGGGACTAGCCGATACTACGAGCAGTACTTC
j_call: TRBJ2-7
d_call: TRBD2
v_call: TRBV7-8
clone_size: many

cdr3_aa: CASSQYNNSPLHF
cdr3_nt: TGCGCCAGCAGCCAATATAATAATTCACCCCTCCACTTT
j_call: TRBJ1-6
d_call: -
v_call: TRBV4-1
clone_size: many

cdr3_aa: CASSFRGNTDTQYF
cdr3_nt: TGTGCCAGCAGTTTTAGGGGAAACACAGATACGCAGTATTTT
j_call: TRBJ2-3
d_call: -
v_call: TRBV12-3/TRBV12-4
clone_size: many

cdr3_aa: CASSSTGEETQYF
cdr3_nt: TGTGCCAGCAGCTCTACAGGGGAAGAGACCCAGTACTTC
j_call: TRBJ2-5
d_call: TRBD1
v_call: TRBV11-2
clone_size: many

cdr3_aa: CASSQLGGNSEQYF
cdr3_nt: TGTGCCAGCAGCCAACTAGGGGGGAATTCCGAGCAGTACTTC
j_call: TRBJ2-7
d_call: -
v_call: TRBV3-1
clone_size: many

cdr3_aa: CASSQSRGQGNTEAFF
cdr3_nt: TGCGCCAGCAGCCAAAGCCGTGGACAGGGGAACACTGAAGCTTTCTTT
j_call: TRBJ1-1
d_call: TRBD1
v_call: TRBV4-1
clone_size: many

cdr3_aa: CASRKYREGQPQHF
cdr3_nt: TGTGCCAGCAGGAAATACAGGGAAGGCCAGCCCCAGCATTTT
j_call: TRBJ1-5
d_call: -
v_call: TRBV2
clone_size: many

cdr3_aa: CASSEFTEKLFTNEKLFF
cdr3_nt: TGTGCCAGCAGTGAATTCACAGAAAAATTGTTCACTAATGAAAAACTGTTTTTT
j_call: TRBJ1-4
d_call: -
v_call: TRBV25-1
clone_size: many

cdr3_aa: CAWRGQGAGNTIYF
cdr3_nt: TGTGCCTGGAGAGGACAGGGGGCTGGAAACACCATATATTTT
j_call: TRBJ1-3
d_call: TRBD1
v_call: TRBV30
clone_size: -

cdr3_aa: CASSESLDRARSGNTIYF
cdr3_nt: TGCGCCAGCAGTGAGTCATTGGACAGGGCCCGCTCTGGAAACACCATATATTTT
j_call: TRBJ1-3
d_call: TRBD1
v_call: TRBV10-2
clone_size: many

cdr3_aa: CSASQARDKLFF
cdr3_nt: TGCAGTGCTAGTCAAGCTCGAGACAAACTGTTTTTT
j_call: TRBJ1-4
d_call: -
v_call: TRBV20-1
clone_size: many

cdr3_aa: CASSEGQGRNQPQHF
cdr3_nt: TGTGCCAGCAGCGAAGGACAGGGACGGAATCAGCCCCAGCATTTT
j_call: TRBJ1-5
d_call: TRBD1
v_call: TRBV9
clone_size: -

cdr3_aa: CATSREDSPDGETQYF
cdr3_nt: TGTGCCACCAGCAGAGAGGACAGTCCGGACGGAGAGACCCAGTACTTC
j_call: TRBJ2-5
d_call: -
v_call: TRBV15
clone_size: many